This TCR beta chain was documented in a study of shared clonotypes between healthy human individuals (dated by TCRdb to about 2020). About the full investigation: Three men and a couple of women, aged 18 to 49 years, made up the cohort. For each donor, three plates each were used for CD4 naive and CD4 memory, two plates were used for CD8 naive, and one plate was used for CD8 memory. Blood TCR repertoires of about 5 healthy adults were deeply sequenced to estimate repertoire size and the extent of clonotype sharing between individuals. Libraries were prepared and TCR repertoires were sequenced by different laboratories using diverse techniques, in order to increase sequencing depth and limit assay-specific biases. Per donor, leukapheresis produced somewhere between about 0.94 and 10 billion PBMCs.

Using the deep immunoSEQ assay, multiplex PCR amplified TCR CDR3 regions from genomic DNA. For each cell subset, the extracted genomic DNA was distributed evenly across all wells of several immunoSEQ 96-well plates, and each plate served as one replicate. For sorted subsets, 150 to 250 ng genomic DNA, equal to 30,000 to 35,000 T cell genomes, was loaded into each replicate PCR. Purified libraries were measured with a Qubit 3.0 fluorometer, size-checked on a Bioanalyzer 2100, and measured again with the KAPA Library Quantification kit. Every immunoSEQ 96-well plate was sequenced on a dedicated single-read 150-cycle Illumina NextSeq 550 flow cell. As for the authors' bioinformatics: Because the immunoSEQ output included only junctional sequences and no quality scores, the filtering could not be the same as the filtering used for full-length reads. Sequences were annotated with PyIR, a Python wrapper for IgBLAST v1.9, and V/J genes and CDR3 were assigned using IMGT germline references. Reads were filtered out if the reads had weak V/J assignments (E-value above 1e-6), no CDR3, stop codons, out-of-frame junctions, or ambiguous translated residues. A V3J clonotype was defined by an identical inferred V gene, J gene, and CDR3 amino acid sequence. To compute the percentage overlap between repertoires, the number of shared unique clonotypes was divided by the size of the smaller repertoire. RTK rarefaction, the Chao1 estimator, and Recon v2.1 estimates of unobserved clonotypes were used to assess repertoire richness. For all TCRbeta clonotypes obtained by the gDNA method from a few donors, generation probabilities were computed with OLGA. The table was pulled from immuneACCESS by TCRdb, which kept in-frame rearrangements only. Such tables lose some clones; where checked, under half of the loss comes from unresolved V genes, and the rest has no known cause. D and trimming come from the DNA, and the V and J calls and clone size come from that table. The sample data list a few million clones, and around 90% of these were observed just once. About 0.36% of the sample rests with the top ten.

The paper as a whole reports these results and caveats: Rarefaction of sorted-subset datasets indicated incomplete sequencing despite the large sequencing depth. Pairwise subsampling led to the expectation that sequencing depth would affect the degree of clonotype sharing among donors. Compared with non-shared clonotypes, clonotypes shared by all four sorted-subset donors had higher generation probabilities. Sampling was limited to blood, and TCR repertoires in tissue likely differ from TCR repertoires in blood. Sharing across a handful of donors was observed for approximately 5% of naive CD4, 3.5% of naive CD8, about 2.3% of memory CD4, and about 0.39% of memory CD8 clonotypes. The genetic and exposure-history diversity represented was limited by the small number of donors. Naive subsets generally had larger estimated clonotype richness than memory subsets.

The trim is 0 bases for V and 5 bases for J, with a gap of 14 bases between the germline ends. From cysteine to phenylalanine, the CDR3 is 15 amino acids long. Only the CDR3 DNA is retained, 45 bases long and in frame from the first base. Based on the germline V gene (reference sequence), the CDR1 and CDR2 sequences are SGHKS and YYEKEE. Remarks on this clone: Its antigen remains undetermined. Per-base qualities were not stored, and no clone one base away is much larger.

Healthy HIV-negative adults with no recently reported acute infections or vaccinations were included as donors. Only Caucasian adults living in Nashville, Tennessee, USA were represented among the donors. CD4+ T cells were enriched by magnetic negative selection, after which naive cells were positively selected on CD45RA and the negative fraction was taken as the memory subset. Blood was obtained by leukapheresis, after which PBMCs were separated by Ficoll-Histopaque density gradient centrifugation and cryopreserved in liquid nitrogen vapor phase. Analytical flow cytometry was used to check the purity and quantity of each magnetically sorted T cell population. Genomic DNA was isolated from each sorted fraction and quantified by UV absorbance on a Nanodrop 2000c.

The rearrangement combines TRBV5-5 with TRBJ1-2, with the identity of the D gene unclear. This TCR was sampled from a man aged 18 to 35 in good health. Some clones in this sample may be carry-over from other donors' samples. Sequencing was carried out using naive CD4+ T cells from PBMCs. In the paper's terms, the cell subset or site label means: CD45RA+ positively selected. The DNA is as follows: TGTGCCAGCAGCTTGGATCTGTTGGGCCGGTATGGCTACACCTTC. Translation gives CASSLDLLGRYGYTF.